This T cell receptor beta chain was sequenced in a study of blood T cell repertoires in COVID-19. Study in general: PBMCs, B-cell-depleted T cells, or T cells provided the cDNA or gDNA that made up the material.

Per the original data handling: Researchers report that nucleated cell counts were estimated from reference gene primer amplification. Produced via immunoSEQ multiplex PCR; TCRdb's table is partial and in-frame only. V and J calls and clone size are those listed in that table; D and trimming were worked out from the DNA. Of hundreds of thousands of clones in the sample, over 80% were seen once. Participant age was roughly 18 to 89 years, and participants resided in fewer than 30 US areas. Assignments of participants to cohorts depended upon their own reported clinical history. Per germline, CDR1 KGHDR and CDR2 SFDVKD. The CDR3 length is 15 residues. V lost 2 bases and J lost 7; bases outside the gene matches: 4.

The source of this sequence is a woman aged 18-29 years who had recovered from COVID-19. The chain combines TRBV24-1 with TRBJ1-5, with 10 bases identical to TRBD1. What was sequenced was PBMCs or T cells enriched from blood (not recorded which). The CDR3 DNA sequence: TGTGCCACCAGTGATTCGAGGACAGGGGGACAGCCCCAGCATTTT. Protein sequence: CATSDSRTGGQPQHF.